These 4 T cell receptor beta chains share one sample of origin, sequenced in a study of T cells in Graves' hyperthyroidism and ophthalmopathy. TCR beta CDR3 regions were amplified from RNA. The primer set for the first-round RT-PCR of the TCR CDR3 was HTBI. From the multiplex PCR reads, TCRdb called clonotypes with MiXCR, one entry per CDR3 protein. The sample consists of roughly 640,000 distinct CDR3 sequences, about 16% of them appearing once. Sequencing used blood. The source is a woman aged 40-49 years with Graves' ophthalmopathy.

This chain joins TRBV11-3 and TRBJ2-3; TRBD2 aligns across 7 bases. V shed 5 bases, J shed 0 bases, and the junction held 8 bases outside the gene matches. The V gene's germline CDR1 is SGHNT and CDR2 YENEEA. This CDR3 spans 16 amino acids. CDR3 protein: CASSPGGTGSTDTQYF. The CDR3 coding sequence is TGTGCCAGCAGCCCCGGGGGGACGGGAAGCACAGATACGCAGTATTTT.

This clonotype appeared a few times. The chain carries TRBV2 and TRBJ1-1; no firm D call. CDR3 length equals 14 residues. CDR1 SNHLY and CDR2 FYNNEI come from the germline V gene. Trimming cost V 6 bases and J 1 base, with 12 bases left between them. CDR3 protein: CASRRRTANTEAFF. CDR3 DNA: TGTGCCAGCAGGCGGCGGACTGCGAACACTGAAGCTTTCTTT.

The sample holds many counts of this clonotype. The chain combines TRBV30 with TRBJ1-6; TRBD1 might be the D (5 bases). The germline V gene encodes CDR1 GTSNPN and CDR2 SVGIG (reference sequence). V was clipped by 3 bases and J by 0 bases, with 15 bases between them. This CDR3 region has 17 residues. The CDR3 spells CAWRRGWLSSYNSPLHF. The CDR3 region has the DNA TGTGCCTGGAGGAGGGGCTGGCTTAGCTCCTATAATTCACCCCTCCACTTT.

This clonotype was counted ten times or more. This rearrangement joins TRBV5-6 to TRBJ2-1, with TRBD1 identical over 10 bases. V trimming: 0 bases; J trimming: 1 base; junction bases outside the gene matches: 1. The CDR3 extends over 16 amino acids. Germline CDR1 is SGHDT and CDR2 is YYEEEE. CDR3 region: CASSLGTGGSYNEQFF. The CDR3 DNA is TGTGCCAGCAGCTTGGGGACAGGGGGATCCTACAATGAGCAGTTCTTC.